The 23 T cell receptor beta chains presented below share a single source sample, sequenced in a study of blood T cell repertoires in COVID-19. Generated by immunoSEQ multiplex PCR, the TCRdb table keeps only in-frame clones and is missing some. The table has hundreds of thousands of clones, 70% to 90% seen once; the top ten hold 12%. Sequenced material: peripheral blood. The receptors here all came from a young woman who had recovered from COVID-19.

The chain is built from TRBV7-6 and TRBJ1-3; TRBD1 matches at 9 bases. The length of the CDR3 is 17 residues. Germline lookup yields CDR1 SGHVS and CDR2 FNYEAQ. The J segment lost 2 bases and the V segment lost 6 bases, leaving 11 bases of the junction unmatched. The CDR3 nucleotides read TGTGCCAGCAGTCCAAGCACAGGGGGCTCTCCTGGAAACACCATATATTTT. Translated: CASSPSTGGSPGNTIYF.

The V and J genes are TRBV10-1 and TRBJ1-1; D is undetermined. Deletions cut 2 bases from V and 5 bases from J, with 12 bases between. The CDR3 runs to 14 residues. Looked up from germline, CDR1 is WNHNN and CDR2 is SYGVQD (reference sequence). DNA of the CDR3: TGCGCCAGCAGTGAGGAGGGCTTCGCGACTGAAGCTTTCTTT. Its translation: CASSEEGFATEAFF.

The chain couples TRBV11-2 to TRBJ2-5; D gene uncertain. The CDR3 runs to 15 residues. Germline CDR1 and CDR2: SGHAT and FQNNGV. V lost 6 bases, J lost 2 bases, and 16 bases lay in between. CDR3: CASRQGGPRQETQYF. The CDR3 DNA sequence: TGTGCCAGCAGGCAAGGCGGTCCGCGGCAAGAGACCCAGTACTTC. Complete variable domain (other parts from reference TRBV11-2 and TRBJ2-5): EAGVAQSPRYKIIEKRQSVAFWCNPISGHATLYWYQQILGQGPKLLIQFQNNGVVDDSQLPKDRFSAERLKGVDSTLKIQPAKLEDSAVYLCASRQGGPRQETQYFGPGTRLLVL.

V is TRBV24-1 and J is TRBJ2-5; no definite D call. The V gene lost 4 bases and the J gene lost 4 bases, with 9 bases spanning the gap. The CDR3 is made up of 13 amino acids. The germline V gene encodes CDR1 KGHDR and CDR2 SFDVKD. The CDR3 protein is CATSDSSRETQYF. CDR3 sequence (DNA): TGTGCCACCAGTGACTCCTCCCGAGAGACCCAGTACTTC.

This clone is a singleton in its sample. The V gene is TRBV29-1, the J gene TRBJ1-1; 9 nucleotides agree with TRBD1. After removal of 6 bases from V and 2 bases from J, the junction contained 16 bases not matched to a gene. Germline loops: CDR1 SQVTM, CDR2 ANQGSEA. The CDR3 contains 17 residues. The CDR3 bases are TGCAGCGTAGCCGGGACAGGGACTAAAAGATCTAACACTGAAGCTTTCTTT. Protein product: CSVAGTGTKRSNTEAFF.

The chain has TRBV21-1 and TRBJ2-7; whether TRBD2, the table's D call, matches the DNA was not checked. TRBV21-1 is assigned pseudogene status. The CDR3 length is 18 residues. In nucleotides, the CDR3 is TGTGCCAGCAGCAAAGATGCTAGCGGGACTCCACCCATATACGAGCAGTACTTC. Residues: CASSKDASGTPPIYEQYF.

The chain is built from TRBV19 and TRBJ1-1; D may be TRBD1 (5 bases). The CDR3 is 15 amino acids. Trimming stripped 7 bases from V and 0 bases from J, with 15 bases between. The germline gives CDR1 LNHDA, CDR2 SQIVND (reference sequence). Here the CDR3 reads CASTEQELMNTEAFF. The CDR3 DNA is TGTGCCAGTACGGAACAGGAACTTATGAACACTGAAGCTTTCTTT. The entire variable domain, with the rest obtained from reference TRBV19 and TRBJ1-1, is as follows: DGGITQSPKYLFRKEGQNVTLSCEQNLNHDAMYWYRQDPGQGLRLIYYSQIVNDFQKGDIAEGYSVSREKKESFPLTVTSAQKNPTAFYLCASTEQELMNTEAFFGQGTRLTVV.

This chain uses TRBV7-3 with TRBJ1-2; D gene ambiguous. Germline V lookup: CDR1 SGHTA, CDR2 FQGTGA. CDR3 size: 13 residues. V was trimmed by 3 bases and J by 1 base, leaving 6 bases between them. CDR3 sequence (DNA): TGTGCCAGCAGCTTTGGCAGTAACTATGGCTACACCTTC. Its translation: CASSFGSNYGYTF.

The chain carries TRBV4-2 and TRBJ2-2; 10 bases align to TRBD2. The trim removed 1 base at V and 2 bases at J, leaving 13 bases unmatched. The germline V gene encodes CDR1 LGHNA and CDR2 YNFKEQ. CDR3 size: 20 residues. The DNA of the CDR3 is TGTGCCAGCAGCCAAGGAAGTTGGCTAGCGGGAGTTCGCAACACCGGGGAGCTGTTTTTT. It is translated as CASSQGSWLAGVRNTGELFF.

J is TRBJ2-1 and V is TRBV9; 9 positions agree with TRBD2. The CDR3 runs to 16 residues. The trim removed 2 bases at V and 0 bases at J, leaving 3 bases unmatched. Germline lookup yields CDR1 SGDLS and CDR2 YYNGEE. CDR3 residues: CASSVQGLASYNEQFF. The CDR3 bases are TGTGCCAGCAGCGTTCAGGGACTAGCCTCCTACAATGAGCAGTTCTTC.

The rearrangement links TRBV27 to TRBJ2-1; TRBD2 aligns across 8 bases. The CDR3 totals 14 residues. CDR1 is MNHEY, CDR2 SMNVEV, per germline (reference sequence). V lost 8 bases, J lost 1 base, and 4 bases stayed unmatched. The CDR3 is CASVPSGSYNEQFF. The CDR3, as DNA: TGTGCCAGCGTACCTAGCGGGTCCTACAATGAGCAGTTCTTC.

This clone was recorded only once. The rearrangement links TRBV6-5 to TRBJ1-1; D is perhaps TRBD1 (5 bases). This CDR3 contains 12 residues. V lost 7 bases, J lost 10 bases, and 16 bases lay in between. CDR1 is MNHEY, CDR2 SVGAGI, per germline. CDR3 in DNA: TGTGCCAGCACTCCCGGGGGGGGAGGAGCTTTCTTT. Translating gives CASTPGGGGAFF.

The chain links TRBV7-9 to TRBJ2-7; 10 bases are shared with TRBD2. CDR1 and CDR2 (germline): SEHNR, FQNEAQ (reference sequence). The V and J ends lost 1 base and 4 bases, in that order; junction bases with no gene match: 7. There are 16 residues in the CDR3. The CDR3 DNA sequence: TGTGCCAGCAGCTTAGATCCTAGCGGGAGTGCGTACGAGCAGTACTTC. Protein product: CASSLDPSGSAYEQYF.

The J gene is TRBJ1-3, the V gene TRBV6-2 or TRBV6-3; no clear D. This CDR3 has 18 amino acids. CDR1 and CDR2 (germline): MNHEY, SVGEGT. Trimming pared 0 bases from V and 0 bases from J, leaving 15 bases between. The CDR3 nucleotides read TGTGCCAGCAGTTACTCCAGAACTCCGGGATTCTCTGGAAACACCATATATTTT. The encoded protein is CASSYSRTPGFSGNTIYF.

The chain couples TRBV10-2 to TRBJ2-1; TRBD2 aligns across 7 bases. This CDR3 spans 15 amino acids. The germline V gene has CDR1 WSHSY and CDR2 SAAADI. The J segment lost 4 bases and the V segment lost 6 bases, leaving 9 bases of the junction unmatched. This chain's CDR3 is CASRVSGTKYNEQFF. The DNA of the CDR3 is TGCGCCAGCAGAGTAAGCGGGACCAAATACAATGAGCAGTTCTTC.

In DNA, the CDR3 is TGTGCCAGTAGCAAACTAGCGGGAAATGTTGGGGCCAACGTCCTGACTTTC. Protein sequence: CASSKLAGNVGANVLTF. The gene calls are TRBV19 and TRBJ2-6; TRBD2 agrees at 10 bases. Germline CDR1 reads LNHDA; CDR2 reads SQIVND (reference sequence). V trimming: 6 bases; J trimming: 3 bases; junction bases outside the gene matches: 8. This CDR3 has 17 amino acids.

CDR3 DNA sequence: TGTGCCAGCAGCACAGATACTAGCGGGGCCCCCGATGAGCAGTTCTTC. Translated, it gives CASSTDTSGAPDEQFF. The chain employs TRBV13 and TRBJ2-1; 10 bases align to TRBD2. Germline CDR1 is PRHDT and CDR2 is FYEKMQ (reference sequence). This CDR3 is built from 16 residues. V gave up 5 bases and J gave up 8 bases; unmatched junction bases: 12.

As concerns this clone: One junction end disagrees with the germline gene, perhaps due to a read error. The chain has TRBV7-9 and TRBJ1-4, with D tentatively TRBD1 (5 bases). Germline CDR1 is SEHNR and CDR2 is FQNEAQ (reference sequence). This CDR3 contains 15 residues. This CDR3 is CASSLAGGANEKLFF. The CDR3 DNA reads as TGTGCCAGCAGCCTAGCGGGGGGGGCTAATGAAAAACTGTTTTTT.

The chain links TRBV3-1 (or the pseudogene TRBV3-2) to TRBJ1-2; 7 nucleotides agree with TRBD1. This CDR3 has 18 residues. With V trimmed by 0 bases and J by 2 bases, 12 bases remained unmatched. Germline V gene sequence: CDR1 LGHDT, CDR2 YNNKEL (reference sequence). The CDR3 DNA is TGTGCCAGCAGCCAAGACAGGCGAGGGACAGATTACAACTATGGCTACACCTTC. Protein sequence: CASSQDRRGTDYNYGYTF.

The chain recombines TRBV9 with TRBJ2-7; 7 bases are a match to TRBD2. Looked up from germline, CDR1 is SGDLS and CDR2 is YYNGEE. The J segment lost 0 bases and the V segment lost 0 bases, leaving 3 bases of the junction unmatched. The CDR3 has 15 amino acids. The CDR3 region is CASSVAGGLSYEQYF. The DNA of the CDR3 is TGTGCCAGCAGCGTAGCGGGAGGACTCTCCTACGAGCAGTACTTC.

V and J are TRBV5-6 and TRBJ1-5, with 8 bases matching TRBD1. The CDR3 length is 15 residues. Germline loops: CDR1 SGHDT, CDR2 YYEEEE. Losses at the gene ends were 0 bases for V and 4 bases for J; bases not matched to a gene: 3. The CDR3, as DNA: TGTGCCAGCAGCTTGGCCGGGACAGGAAATCAGCCCCAGCATTTT. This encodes CASSLAGTGNQPQHF.

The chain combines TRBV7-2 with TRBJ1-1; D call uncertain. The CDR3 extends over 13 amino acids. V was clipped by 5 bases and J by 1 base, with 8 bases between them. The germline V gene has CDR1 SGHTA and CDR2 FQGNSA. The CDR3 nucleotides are TGTGCCAGCAGCCAGACACCGAACACTGAAGCTTTCTTT. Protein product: CASSQTPNTEAFF.

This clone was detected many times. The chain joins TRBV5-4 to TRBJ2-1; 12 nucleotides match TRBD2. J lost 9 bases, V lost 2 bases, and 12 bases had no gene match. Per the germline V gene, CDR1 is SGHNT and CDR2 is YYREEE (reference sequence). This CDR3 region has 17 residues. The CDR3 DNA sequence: TGTGCCAGCAGCTTTGCTAGCGGGAGGGCCAGGTTTGGTGAGCAGTTCTTC. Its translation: CASSFASGRARFGEQFF.